The rows below give T cell receptor beta chains drawn from one sample of a study of CXCR4 blockade with PD-1 therapy in pancreatic cancer. Sequencing used immunoSEQ multiplex PCR; TCRdb keeps in-frame clones, though not all of them. The sample lists approximately 2,600 clones; less than 60% were seen once. Sequenced sample: tumor tissue. These receptors originate from a human donor with pancreatic ductal adenocarcinoma. The CDR3 runs from the conserved cysteine through the conserved F or W. Fields, in order: V gene, J gene, clone size, D gene, CDR3 protein, CDR3 DNA. The D gene is left open where the match is weak. The size entry is marked missing in some rows and otherwise reads once, few, many or a size class.

>TRBV19|TRBJ2-3|.|TRBD2
CASRSGTVLTDTQYF
TGTGCCAGTAGGAGCGGGACCGTTCTTACCGATACGCAGTATTTT
>TRBV15|TRBJ2-3|.|TRBD2
CATSGSGGGDTQYF
TGTGCCACCAGCGGTAGCGGGGGTGGAGATACGCAGTATTTT
>TRBV4-1|TRBJ2-5|.|.
CASSQWGLQETQYF
TGCGCCAGCAGCCAATGGGGACTCCAAGAGACCCAGTACTTC
>TRBV18|TRBJ2-7|.|.
CASSPPFVDEQYF
TGTGCCAGCTCACCACCGTTCGTAGACGAGCAGTACTTC
>TRBV2|TRBJ2-3|.|.
CASSVAPMATDTQYF
TGTGCCAGCAGCGTAGCTCCTATGGCCACAGATACGCAGTATTTT
>TRBV18|TRBJ1-2|few|TRBD1
CASSPLPVDRAGGYTF
TGTGCCAGCTCACCCCTGCCTGTAGACAGGGCTGGGGGCTACACCTTC
>TRBV19|TRBJ1-5|.|.
CASSITTNQPQHF
TGTGCCAGTAGTATAACAACCAATCAGCCCCAGCATTTT
>TRBV19|TRBJ2-7|.|.
CASTQTWGGSEQYF
TGTGCCAGTACTCAAACGTGGGGAGGCAGCGAGCAGTACTTC
>TRBV6-8|TRBJ2-2|few|.
CASLVRVNTGELFF
TGTGCCAGCCTCGTGCGGGTTAACACCGGGGAGCTGTTTTTT
>TRBV9|TRBJ1-2|.|TRBD1
CASSYTGGADYGYTF
TGTGCCAGCAGCTACACAGGGGGCGCCGACTATGGCTACACCTTC
>TRBV2|TRBJ2-2|.|TRBD1
CASSPDRGPTGELFF
TGTGCCAGCAGTCCGGACAGGGGGCCCACCGGGGAGCTGTTTTTT
>TRBV6-8|TRBJ2-5|.|TRBD2
CATAGEIQETQYF
TGTGCCACCGCGGGGGAAATTCAAGAGACCCAGTACTTC
>TRBV9|TRBJ2-3|few|.
CASSVEVLAPPYF
TGTGCCAGCAGCGTGGAAGTCCTGGCCCCACCGTATTTT
>TRBV18|TRBJ1-2|.|TRBD1
CASSPITSLTGRGNYGYTF
TGTGCCAGCTCACCCATCACTTCCCTGACAGGGAGGGGTAACTATGGCTACACCTTC
>TRBV18|TRBJ1-4|.|TRBD1
CASSPRGQGLLAGKLFF
TGTGCCAGCTCACCACGGGGACAGGGACTTTTGGCGGGGAAACTGTTTTTT
>TRBV19|TRBJ1-1|.|TRBD1
CASRPTGVGTEAFF
TGTGCCAGTAGGCCCACAGGGGTGGGCACTGAAGCTTTCTTT
>TRBV19|TRBJ2-2|.|TRBD2
CASTPTGGSDTGELFF
TGTGCCAGTACCCCCACCGGGGGGTCGGACACCGGGGAGCTGTTTTTT
>TRBV19|TRBJ1-6|.|.
CASKFQGENSPLHF
TGTGCCAGTAAGTTTCAGGGAGAGAATTCACCCCTCCACTTT
>TRBV29-1|TRBJ1-1|.|.
CSVTDHTAEAFF
TGCAGCGTCACGGACCATACGGCTGAAGCTTTCTTT
>TRBV15|TRBJ1-1|few|TRBD1
CATSRDLTGGNTEAFF
TGTGCCACCAGCAGAGATCTCACAGGGGGGAACACTGAAGCTTTCTTT
>TRBV19|TRBJ2-3|.|.
CASRTLDTQYF
TGTGCCAGTAGGACTCTAGATACGCAGTATTTT